The 22 T cell receptor beta chains below were found in one sample sequenced in a study of CD8+CD57+ T cells in acquired aplastic anemia. Genomic DNA templated the TCR beta VDJ and CDR3 profiling. TCRdb called the reads again in MiXCR, with one record for every CDR3 protein. In the table there are some 120,000 distinct CDR3 sequences, 48% of which are singletons. Specimen: sorted CD4+, CD8+, or CD8+CD57+ T cells (not recorded which) from PBMCs. These TCRs come from a human donor in good health, serving as a control.

The rearrangement links TRBV11-1 to TRBJ1-4; maybe TRBD1 (6 bases). The germline V gene encodes CDR1 SGHAT and CDR2 FQDESV (reference sequence). With 5 bases removed from V and 4 bases from J, the gap between germline ends came to 23 bases. The CDR3 length is 18 residues. CDR3 bases: TGTGCCAGCAGCCGAGGGCTACAGGGAGTGAGTGGTAATGAAAAACTGTTTTTT. Translating gives CASSRGLQGVSGNEKLFF.

The chain couples TRBV9 to TRBJ2-1; 8 bases fit TRBD1. Germline V gene data show CDR1 as SGDLS and CDR2 as YYNGEE. CDR3 size: 12 residues. V was clipped by 5 bases and J by 12 bases; unmatched bases: 7. The CDR3 sequence is CASSDRGTGQFF. DNA of the CDR3: TGTGCCAGCAGTGACCGAGGGACAGGGCAGTTCTTC. The full variable domain, rest sourced from reference TRBV9 and TRBJ2-1, is DSGVTQTPKHLITATGQRVTLRCSPRSGDLSVYWYQQSLDQGLQFLIQYYNGEERAKGNILERFSAQQFPDLHSELNLSSLELGDSALYFCASSDRGTGQFFGPGTRLTVL.

The chain has TRBV20-1 and TRBJ2-5; TRBD2 is a possible D gene (7 bases). CDR1 and CDR2 from the germline V gene are DFQATT and SNEGSKA (reference sequence). The length of the CDR3 is 14 residues. V lost 6 bases to trimming and J lost 5 bases, with 19 bases between them. The CDR3 region has the DNA TGCAGTGCACCGACAACGGGGGGCGGCGAGACCCAGTACTTC. Amino acids: CSAPTTGGGETQYF.

This chain links TRBV5-1 with TRBJ2-7, with 7 nucleotides matching TRBD1. V was pared by 2 bases and J by 5 bases, with 10 bases of the junction left unmatched. Germline CDR1 reads SGHRS; CDR2 reads YFSETQ. The CDR3 is 15 residues long. CDR3 amino acids: CASSLRRQGSHEQYF. The CDR3 DNA reads TGCGCCAGCAGCTTACGTCGACAGGGTTCTCACGAGCAGTACTTC.

The J gene is TRBJ2-5, the V gene TRBV20-1; TRBD2 agrees at 11 bases. V trimming: 3 bases; J trimming: 2 bases; junction bases outside the gene matches: 8. Germline CDR1 reads DFQATT; CDR2 reads SNEGSKA (reference sequence). The CDR3 is 16 amino acids. The CDR3 spells CSARPSGGQSQETQYF. The CDR3 nucleotides are TGCAGTGCTAGGCCTAGCGGGGGGCAATCTCAAGAGACCCAGTACTTC.

The chain combines TRBV10-3 with TRBJ2-7; 11 bases map to TRBD1. Germline trimming cut 4 bases from V and 0 bases from J; bases unmatched to any gene: 8. Germline lookup yields CDR1 ENHRY and CDR2 SYGVKD. This CDR3 region has 17 residues. CDR3 nucleotide sequence: TGTGCCATCAGTGCCTTGGGGGGACAGGGGGACTCCTACGAGCAGTACTTC. Encoded protein: CAISALGGQGDSYEQYF.

In its sample, this clonotype was seen many times. The genes are TRBV4-3 and TRBJ2-1; possible D gene TRBD2, 5 bases. Trimming removed 1 base from V and 8 bases from J, with 18 bases in between. Germline CDR1 is LGHNA and CDR2 is YSLEER. The CDR3 contains 16 residues. The CDR3, as DNA: TGCGCCAGCAGCCAAGTTTATCCTCTAGCTGGAGATGAGCAGTTCTTC. Its translation: CASSQVYPLAGDEQFF.

This chain uses TRBV15 with TRBJ2-2, with a weak D call TRBD2 (5 bases). This CDR3 comprises 15 residues. The V end was cut by 5 bases, the J end by 1 base, with 11 bases between. Germline CDR1 reads LNHNV; CDR2 reads YYDKDF (reference sequence). The CDR3 nucleotides read TGTGCCACCAGCGAGGACTGGGAGAACACCGGGGAGCTGTTTTTT. Its protein product is CATSEDWENTGELFF. The entire variable domain, with the rest obtained from reference TRBV15 and TRBJ2-2, is as follows: DAMVIQNPRYQVTQFGKPVTLSCSQTLNHNVMYWYQQKSSQAPKLLFHYYDKDFNNEADTPDNFQSRRPNTSFCFLDIRSPGLGDTAMYLCATSEDWENTGELFFGEGSRLTVL.

V is TRBV7-9 and J is TRBJ1-1; D may be TRBD1 (6 bases). Trimming removed 3 bases from V and 3 bases from J, with 11 bases in between. The CDR3 is 14 residues long. CDR1 and CDR2 (germline): SEHNR, FQNEAQ (reference sequence). The CDR3 nucleotides read TGTGCCAGCAGCTTGGTCTCAGGGGACACTGAAGCTTTCTTT. Its protein product is CASSLVSGDTEAFF.

The V gene is TRBV6-4, the J gene TRBJ1-1; 7 bases align to TRBD1. Trimming removed 2 bases from V and 4 bases from J; junction bases left unmatched: 4. CDR3 length: 14 amino acids. In germline, CDR1 is MRHNA, CDR2 SNTAGT. The CDR3 DNA reads TGTGCCAGCAGTGACGTCAGGGGGAGCACTGAAGCTTTCTTT. Its protein product is CASSDVRGSTEAFF.

This clonotype was counted once. The chain couples TRBV12-3 or TRBV12-4 to TRBJ1-2; weak D call: TRBD1 (6 bases). V lost 6 bases and J lost 3, with 11 bases in between. The CDR3 consists of 13 residues. The CDR3 spells CASRQQGYYGYTF. The DNA for the CDR3 is TGTGCCAGCAGGCAACAGGGTTACTATGGCTACACCTTC.

This clonotype showed up many times. This sequence joins TRBV12-3 or TRBV12-4 and TRBJ1-2, with TRBD1 matching over 9 bases. The ends lost 8 bases at V and 4 bases at J; junction bases unmatched: 11. The CDR3 runs to 15 residues. The DNA for the CDR3 is TGTGCCAGCTCCTTACAGGGGGCGAGAGGCTATGGCTACACCTTC. Residues: CASSLQGARGYGYTF.

There are a few counts of this clonotype. This could be a read error, since a much larger clone is one nucleotide away. The chain is built from TRBV4-1 and TRBJ1-1; 7 bases fit TRBD1. Trimming cost V 4 bases and J 4 bases; bases outside gene matches: 6. Germline CDR1 is MGHRA and CDR2 is YSYEKL. There are 14 residues in the CDR3. The CDR3 loop is CASSRLSGGTEAFF. In nucleotides, the CDR3 is TGCGCCAGCAGCCGGCTCTCAGGGGGCACTGAAGCTTTCTTT.

Points on this clonotype: Being one base from a much bigger clone, this may be a read error. V is TRBV4-1 and J is TRBJ1-1, with TRBD1 as a possible D gene (5 bases). The germline V gene encodes CDR1 MGHRA and CDR2 YSYEKL. V shed 4 bases and J shed 4 bases, with 19 bases lying between them. This CDR3 spans 16 amino acids. This CDR3 is CASSPREIAGGTEAFF. The CDR3 DNA sequence: TGCGCCAGCAGCCCTAGGGAGATAGCTGGGGGCACTGAAGCTTTCTTT.

This clonotype was picked up many times. CDR3 sequence reads: CASSQVTAPPQGKDGYTF. The CDR3 coding sequence is TGCGCCAGCAGCCAAGTGACTGCACCCCCTCAGGGAAAGGATGGCTACACCTTC. The chain combines TRBV4-1 with TRBJ1-2; weak D call: TRBD1 (5 bases). CDR3 length: 18 residues. Germline V gene sequence: CDR1 MGHRA, CDR2 YSYEKL. V gave up 1 base and J gave up 6 bases, with 24 bases separating them.

This rearrangement joins TRBV6-2 or TRBV6-3 to TRBJ1-1; no reliable D call. CDR1 is MNHEY and CDR2 is SVGEGT in the germline V gene. The CDR3 sequence is 14 residues long. V lost 2 bases to trimming and J lost 2 bases, with 9 bases between them. This CDR3 is CASSYELFNTEAFF. For the CDR3, the DNA is TGTGCCAGCAGTTACGAGCTATTCAACACTGAAGCTTTCTTT.

This clonotype came up a few times. This sequence joins TRBV25-1 and TRBJ2-5; 7 bases match TRBD1. This CDR3 spans 12 amino acids. Trimming at V came to 6 bases and at J to 7 bases, leaving 5 bases not matched to a gene. Germline-derived CDR1 and CDR2 are MGHDK and SYGVNS. The chain's CDR3 is CASSRGLGTQYF. CDR3 nucleotides: TGTGCCAGCAGCAGGGGGTTGGGGACCCAGTACTTC.

The V and J genes are TRBV24-1 and TRBJ1-2; weak D call: TRBD1 (5 bases). CDR1 is KGHDR and CDR2 is SFDVKD in the germline V gene. V dropped 4 bases and J dropped 3 bases, with 11 bases sitting between them. The CDR3 loop spans 14 amino acids. This CDR3 reads CATSDTDRYYGYTF. DNA for the CDR3: TGTGCCACCAGTGACACCGACAGATACTATGGCTACACCTTC.

This clonotype appeared many times. The chain couples TRBV12-3 or TRBV12-4 to TRBJ1-1; perhaps TRBD1 as D (5 bases). The V end was cut by 1 base, the J end by 0 bases, with 9 bases between. The CDR3 has 15 amino acids. CDR3 DNA: TGTGCCAGCAGTTTAGTTGGGGGGATGAACACTGAAGCTTTCTTT. Its translation is CASSLVGGMNTEAFF.

The chain links TRBV10-3 to TRBJ1-4; no reliable D call. Germline V gives CDR1 ENHRY, CDR2 SYGVKD. This CDR3 spans 13 amino acids. The V end lost 10 bases, the J end lost 8 bases, and 17 bases lay between the germline ends. The CDR3 DNA is TGTGCCAGCAGCCTGGACCCGGGGGAAAAACTGTTTTTT. It codes for CASSLDPGEKLFF.

The V and J genes are TRBV13 and TRBJ2-3; 13 positions agree with TRBD2. The J segment lost 1 base and the V segment lost 3 bases, leaving 19 bases of the junction unmatched. Germline V gives CDR1 PRHDT, CDR2 FYEKMQ (reference sequence). This CDR3 comprises 22 residues. CDR3 amino acids: CASSLPLAGGPWVKIGTDTQYF. In nucleotides, the CDR3 is TGTGCCAGCAGCTTGCCACTAGCGGGGGGGCCATGGGTTAAGATCGGCACAGATACGCAGTATTTT. The full variable domain, rest sourced from reference TRBV13 and TRBJ2-3, is AAGVIQSPRHLIKEKRETATLKCYPIPRHDTVYWYQQGPGQDPQFLISFYEKMQSDKGSIPDRFSAQQFSDYHSELNMSSLELGDSALYFCASSLPLAGGPWVKIGTDTQYFGPGTRLTVL.

This clonotype was seen repeatedly, ten times or more. This chain joins TRBV5-5 and TRBJ2-7; perhaps TRBD2 as D (7 bases). V was trimmed by 0 bases and J by 2 bases, leaving 12 bases between them. CDR1 SGHKS and CDR2 YYEKEE come from the germline V gene (reference sequence). The CDR3 sequence is 15 residues long. CDR3 nucleotide sequence: TGTGCCAGCAGCTTGGACGGGGGGCTCACCTACGAGCAGTACTTC. Amino acid sequence: CASSLDGGLTYEQYF.